The clone carrying this TCR beta chain was seen many times. The antigen is undetermined. TCRdb reanalysed the 5' RACE reads using MiXCR and keeps one entry per CDR3 protein. This sample yields hundreds of thousands of distinct CDR3 sequences, of which roughly a sixth are seen a single time; over 15% belongs to the top ten. These data belong to a study of T cells after yellow fever vaccination. Study background: It was SMART-Seq v4 Ultra Low Input that prepared the fractions with low cell numbers.

Study conclusions and caveats: Subsequent to the booster, the majority of primary-vaccination clones reappeared (roughly 95% CD4, 85% to 90% CD8). Clonotypes found in both CD4 and CD8 compartments made up a small share.

Sequenced here: PBMCs, sampled before the yellow fever booster vaccination. The TCR was taken from a young man who received the YFV17D yellow fever vaccine.

The CDR3 DNA sequence: TGTGCCAGCAATTCTAATCCGGGAAATGAGCAGTTCTTC. Its translation is CASNSNPGNEQFF. The rearrangement joins TRBV6-2 or TRBV6-3 to TRBJ2-1, with D tentatively TRBD2 (5 bases). CDR3 length equals 13 residues. The germline V gene has CDR1 MNHEY and CDR2 SVGEGT. Trimming removed 7 bases from V and 7 bases from J, with 14 bases in between.